What follows is one TCR beta chain and its context. The antigen is undetermined. TCRdb's table, derived via immunoSEQ multiplex PCR, lists solely in-frame clones and lacks some. The table lists about 77,000 clones, about 98% of them singletons. This record comes from a study of Tregs in tolerant kidney transplant recipients. General study points: The small number of patients limits these findings pending further validation.

The V gene's germline CDR1 is SGDLS and CDR2 YYNGEE. The CDR3 runs 14 residues. V was shortened by 0 bases and J by 3 bases, with 6 bases between the two germline ends. The receptor was isolated from a human donor who received a combined kidney and bone marrow transplant. This chain joins TRBV9 and TRBJ2-2; D not resolved. Sequences were derived from CD4+ T cells from blood, sampled before the transplant. CDR3 bases: TGTGCCAGCAGCGTAGCACGGTACACCGGGGAGCTGTTTTTT. The encoded protein is CASSVARYTGELFF.